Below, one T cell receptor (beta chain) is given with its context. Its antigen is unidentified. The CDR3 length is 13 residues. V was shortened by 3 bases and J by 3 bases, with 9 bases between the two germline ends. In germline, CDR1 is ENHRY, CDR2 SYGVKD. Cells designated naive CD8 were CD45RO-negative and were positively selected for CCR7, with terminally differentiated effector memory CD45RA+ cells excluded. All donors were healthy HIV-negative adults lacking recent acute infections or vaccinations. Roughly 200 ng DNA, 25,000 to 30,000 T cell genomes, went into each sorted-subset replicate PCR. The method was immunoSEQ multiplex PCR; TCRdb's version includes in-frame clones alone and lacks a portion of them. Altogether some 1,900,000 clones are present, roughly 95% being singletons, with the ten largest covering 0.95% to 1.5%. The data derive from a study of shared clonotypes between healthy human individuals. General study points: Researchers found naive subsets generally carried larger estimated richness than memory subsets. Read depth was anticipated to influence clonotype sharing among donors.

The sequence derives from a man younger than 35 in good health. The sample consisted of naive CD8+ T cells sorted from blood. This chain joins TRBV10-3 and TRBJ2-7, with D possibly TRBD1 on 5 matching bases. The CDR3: CAISDARVYEQYF. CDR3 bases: TGTGCCATCAGTGACGCCAGGGTCTACGAGCAGTACTTC.